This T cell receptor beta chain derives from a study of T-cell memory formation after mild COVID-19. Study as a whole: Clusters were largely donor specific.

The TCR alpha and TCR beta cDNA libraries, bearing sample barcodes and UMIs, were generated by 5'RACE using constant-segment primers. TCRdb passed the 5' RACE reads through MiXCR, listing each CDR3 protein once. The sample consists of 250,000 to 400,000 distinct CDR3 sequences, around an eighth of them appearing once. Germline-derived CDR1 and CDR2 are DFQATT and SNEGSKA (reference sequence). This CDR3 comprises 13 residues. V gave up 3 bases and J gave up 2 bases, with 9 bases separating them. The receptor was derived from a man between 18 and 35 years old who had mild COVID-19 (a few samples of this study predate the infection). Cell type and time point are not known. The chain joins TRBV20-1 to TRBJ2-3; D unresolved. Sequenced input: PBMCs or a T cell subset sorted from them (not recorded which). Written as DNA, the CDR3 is TGCAGTGCTAGGGGCAGGCTCACAGATACGCAGTATTTT. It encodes CSARGRLTDTQYF.